This T cell receptor beta chain was captured by sequencing in a study of OX40 agonist ivuxolimab in advanced cancers. Study background: Anti-PD-1, anti-PD-L1 or anti-CTLA-4 therapy given earlier was allowed, and 40% had some.

TCRdb's table, derived via immunoSEQ multiplex PCR, lists solely in-frame clones and lacks some. The data show 77,000 or so clones, with roughly 90% seen just once and nearly 0.55% held by the top ten. The specimen comprised CD4+ or CD8+ T cells sorted from blood, sampled in a trial of the OX40 agonist ivuxolimab. This sequence was found in an adult with an advanced solid tumor such as melanoma, head and neck, liver or kidney cancer.

The CDR3 nucleotides read TGTGCCTGGAGTGTTTCCCTGGGCTTTGGCTACACCTTC. It encodes CAWSVSLGFGYTF. The V and J genes are TRBV30 and TRBJ1-2; D unclear. V was pared by 0 bases and J by 7 bases, with 12 bases between. CDR1 is GTSNPN, CDR2 SVGIG, per germline (reference sequence). The CDR3 is 13 amino acids.